These 8 T cell receptor beta chains were sequenced from one sample in a study of blood T cell repertoires in COVID-19. Repertoires were generated with immunoSEQ multiplex PCR, while TCRdb's copy carries only in-frame clones and drops some. This sample has roughly 260,000 clones, with more than 65% found just once. Specimen: peripheral blood. The receptor set was obtained from a woman in her forties with active or convalescent COVID-19.

The V and J genes are TRBV19 and TRBJ1-5; TRBD1 might be the D (5 bases). The length of the CDR3 is 13 residues. V dropped 3 bases and J dropped 5 bases, with 8 bases sitting between them. Germline values: CDR1 LNHDA, CDR2 SQIVND (reference sequence). The CDR3 sequence is CASSMGRDQPQHF. Written as DNA, the CDR3 is TGTGCCAGTAGTATGGGCAGGGATCAGCCCCAGCATTTT.

This rearrangement joins TRBV14 to TRBJ2-7; TRBD1 agrees at 10 bases. Looked up from germline, CDR1 is SGHDN and CDR2 is FVKESK. V lost 4 bases, J lost 2 bases, and 2 bases stayed unmatched. The CDR3 totals 14 residues. The CDR3 DNA follows: TGTGCCAGCAGCCTCGGGACAGGGGCCTACGAGCAGTACTTC. Protein: CASSLGTGAYEQYF.

Comments on this clone: At one end the junction does not follow the germline gene, possibly because of a read error. This chain links TRBV7-9 with TRBJ2-3, with 11 bases matching TRBD2. The CDR3 sequence is 15 residues long. The germline V gene has CDR1 SEHNR and CDR2 FQNEAQ (reference sequence). The CDR3 sequence is CASSLAGGPTDTQYF. In DNA form, the CDR3 reads TGTGCCAGCAGTTTAGCGGGGGGGCCGACAGATACGCAGTATTTT.

The chain has TRBV7-9 and TRBJ1-4; 11 nucleotides match TRBD1. V lost 3 bases to trimming and J lost 5 bases; unmatched junction nucleotides: 2. CDR1 is SEHNR and CDR2 is FQNEAQ in the germline V gene (reference sequence). The CDR3 covers 15 residues. CDR3 region: CASSLGQGVNEKLFF. CDR3 nucleotide sequence: TGTGCCAGCAGCTTGGGACAGGGGGTAAATGAAAAACTGTTTTTT.

The chain links TRBV6-6 to TRBJ1-2; 8 bases align to TRBD1. Germline-derived CDR1 and CDR2 are MNHNY and SVGAGI (reference sequence). The CDR3 sequence is 14 residues long. The junction had 10 bases not matched to a gene; V was cut back by 6 bases and J by 7 bases. For the CDR3, the DNA is TGTGCCAGCAGCAACCGTATAACAGGGGGTGGCTACACCTTC. Its protein is CASSNRITGGGYTF.

This chain joins TRBV19 and TRBJ1-1; 8 bases line up with TRBD1. The CDR3 loop spans 15 amino acids. Germline loops: CDR1 LNHDA, CDR2 SQIVND (reference sequence). With V trimmed by 3 bases and J by 4 bases, 7 bases remained unmatched. The CDR3 reads CASSMGGQGATEAFF. In DNA, the CDR3 is TGTGCCAGTAGTATGGGAGGGCAGGGGGCCACTGAAGCTTTCTTT.

This clone came up many times. V gene TRBV14 combines with J gene TRBJ2-7, with TRBD1 matching over 9 bases. The CDR3 has 13 residues. Germline CDR1 SGHDN, CDR2 FVKESK. This CDR3 is CASSQGPGQGWNV. CDR3 sequence (DNA): TGTGCCAGCAGCCAAGGCCCCGGACAGGGGTGGAACGTC.

The chain links TRBV9 to TRBJ1-1; D not resolved. The CDR3 runs to 15 residues. The V end lost 4 bases, the J end lost 2 bases, and 15 bases lay between the germline ends. CDR1 and CDR2 (germline): SGDLS, YYNGEE. The CDR3 protein is CASSPRGGSNTEAFF. The CDR3 nucleotides are TGTGCCAGCAGCCCCCGAGGTGGGAGTAACACTGAAGCTTTCTTT.